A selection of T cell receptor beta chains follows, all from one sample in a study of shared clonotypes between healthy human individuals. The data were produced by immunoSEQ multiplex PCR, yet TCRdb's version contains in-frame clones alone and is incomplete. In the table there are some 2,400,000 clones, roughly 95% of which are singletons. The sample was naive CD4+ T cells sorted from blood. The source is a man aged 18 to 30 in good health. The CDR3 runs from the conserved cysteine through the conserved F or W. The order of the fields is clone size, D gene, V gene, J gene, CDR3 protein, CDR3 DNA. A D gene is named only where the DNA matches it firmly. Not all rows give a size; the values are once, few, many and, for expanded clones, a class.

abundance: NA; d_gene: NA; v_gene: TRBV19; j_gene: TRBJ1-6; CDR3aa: CASSLIGGNSPLHF; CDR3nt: TGTGCCAGTAGCTTAATTGGGGGTAATTCACCCCTCCACTTT
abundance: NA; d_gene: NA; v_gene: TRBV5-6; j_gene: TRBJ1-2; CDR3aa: CASSRQAIPNYGYTF; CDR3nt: TGTGCCAGCAGCAGACAGGCGATCCCCAACTATGGCTACACCTTC
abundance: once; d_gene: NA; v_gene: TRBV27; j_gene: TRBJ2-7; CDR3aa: CASSPLNRGYEQYF; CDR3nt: TGTGCCAGCAGTCCGCTTAATCGGGGGTACGAGCAGTACTTC
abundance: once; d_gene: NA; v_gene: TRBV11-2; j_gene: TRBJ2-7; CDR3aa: CASSLIGMDYEQYF; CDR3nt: TGTGCCAGCAGCTTAATCGGAATGGACTACGAGCAGTACTTC
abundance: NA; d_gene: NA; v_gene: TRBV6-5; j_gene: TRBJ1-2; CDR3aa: CASRQGKVMGYTF; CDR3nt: TGTGCCAGCAGGCAAGGGAAGGTTATGGGCTACACCTTC
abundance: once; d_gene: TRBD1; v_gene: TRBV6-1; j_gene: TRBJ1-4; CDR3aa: CASSGTGPNEKLFF; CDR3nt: TGTGCCAGCAGTGGGACAGGGCCTAATGAAAAACTGTTTTTT
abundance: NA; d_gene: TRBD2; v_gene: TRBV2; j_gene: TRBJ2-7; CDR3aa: CACERERNTEQYF; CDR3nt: TGTGCCTGCGAGCGGGAGCGGAATACCGAGCAGTACTTC
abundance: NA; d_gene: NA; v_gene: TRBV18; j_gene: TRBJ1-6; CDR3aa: CASSLFTWTTSDSPLHF; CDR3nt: TGTGCCAGCTCACTCTTTACCTGGACGACCAGTGATTCACCCCTCCACTTT
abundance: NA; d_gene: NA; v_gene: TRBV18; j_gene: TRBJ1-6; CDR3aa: CASSPLQDNNSPLHF; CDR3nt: TGTGCCAGCTCACCACTCCAGGACAACAATTCACCCCTCCACTTT
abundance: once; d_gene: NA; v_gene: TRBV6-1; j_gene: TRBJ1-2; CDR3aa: CASQPRDNYGYTF; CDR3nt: TGTGCCAGCCAACCCCGGGACAACTATGGCTACACCTTC